The T cell receptor beta chain described here comes from a study of low-dose radiotherapy and immunotherapy resistance in tumors. Study details: Doses of 0.5 Gy per fraction every 2 weeks, totaling 6.5 Gy, went to Cohort 1.

Alpha- and beta-chain coverage of first-strand cDNA came from TRAV- and TRBV-specific primers. A constant-region primer paired with the V-primer adapter amplified TCRs over about 20 PCR cycles. TCRdb redid the calling of the reads with MiXCR, one entry per CDR3 protein. The sample consists of tens of thousands of distinct CDR3 sequences, less than 25% of them appearing once. Many counts were recorded for this clonotype. Documented time point: after trial treatment. Indicated treatment: LDRT plus nivolumab, ipilimumab, low-dose cyclophosphamide and aspirin (RACIN trial). Donors were administered nivolumab, ipilimumab, aspirin and low-dose cyclophosphamide, together with low-dose radiotherapy. Germline V CDR1 and CDR2: MNHEY, SVGEGT. This CDR3 is built from 16 residues. The V end lost 0 bases, the J end lost 1 base, and 9 bases lay between the germline ends.

This chain links TRBV6-2 or TRBV6-3 with TRBJ2-2, with D uncertain. Here the sequenced sample was PBMCs, taken after low-dose radiotherapy plus immunotherapy. This sequence originates from a female donor with ovarian cancer. DNA for the CDR3: TGTGCCAGCAGTTACTCCTGGCAGCTGAACACCGGGGAGCTGTTTTTT. Translated, it gives CASSYSWQLNTGELFF.